The T cell receptor beta chain under discussion was sequenced for a study of blood T cells in healthy people across ages (dated by TCRdb to 2014 to 2015). General notes on the study: Template switching captured roughly one uniquely barcoded TCR beta cDNA molecule per two T cells in model experiments. The donors were split into four age groups: young (average around 17 years), middle-aged (39), aged (approximately 60) and long-lived (roughly 88). For two donors (one aged 18 to 30 and one aged 80 or older), the study analyzed two additional independent replicas of 1 million unique cDNA reads from the same blood draw. Age-related changes in TCR beta repertoire diversity were measured in the study by deep sequencing normalized with unique cDNA molecular identifiers. To avoid experimental bias, donors of different ages were spread randomly across the sequencing lanes.

Library creation used 5' RACE. Sequenced using an Illumina HiSeq 2500. The second PCR ran for roughly 7 to 11 cycles and used a J-beta primer mix along with a sample-barcoded 5' primer. A unique molecular identifier was introduced onto each TCR beta cDNA molecule by a template-switch 5' adaptor carrying 12 random nucleotides. At least 2.5 million CDR3-containing paired-end reads were obtained from each sample. All of the RNA was converted into first-strand cDNA using the Mint cDNA synthesis kit, with a TRBC-specific oligonucleotide serving as the primer. After uracil-DNA glycosylase treatment, a first 18-cycle PCR used universal primers M1SS and BC2_uni_R on all cDNA. In the authors' own workflow: Each sample was normalized by randomly selecting 1 million high-quality reads, each carrying a distinct molecular identifier. Reads with shared molecular identifiers were discarded instead of being binned into consensus sequences. MiTCR, set to a Q25 quality threshold and the strictest error-elimination algorithm, was used for CDR3 identification, clonotype clustering and error correction. A nonparametric unseen species model with Euler transformation was used to estimate a lower bound on total TCR beta diversity. In TCRdb, the public reads were trimmed at Q25 with fastp and aligned with MiXCR, with productive beta chains retained. CDR3 protein sequences are deduplicated, and each keeps its most common genes and DNA. TCRdb, not the original authors, processed these V and J calls. The sample records hundreds of thousands of distinct CDR3 sequences, approximately 22% of which are singletons. Roughly 22% of the sample belongs to the ten largest clones.

Of note for this clonotype: The antigen it recognizes is unknown. Per-base quality was not reported, and no clone a single base away is much larger than it.

Beyond this particular receptor, the publication reports: The long-lived group showed more naive CD4+ T cells, fewer expanded clones and increased TCR diversity than the aged group, suggesting age selection. Observed TCR beta diversity per million T cells fell roughly linearly with age, and a significant reduction was already apparent by age around 40. Conclusive comparison of naive and antigen-experienced compartments was prevented by the profiling of bulk unsorted PBMCs. Because donor CMV infection status was unknown, age-related changes in expanded clonotypes were potentially confounded. There was a strong correlation between observed TCR beta diversity and the percentage of naive T cells measured by flow cytometry. Total diversity estimates from one million sequenced T cells were considered lower bounds and underestimates.

From the germline V gene, CDR1 is SGHRS and CDR2 is YFSETQ. The CDR3 goes from the cysteine to the phenylalanine over 17 residues. This entry keeps only the CDR3 DNA: 51 bases, framed from base 1. Trimming removed 4 bases from V and 7 bases from J; the gene matches leave 17 bases unexplained. Systemically healthy Caucasian individuals from Russia, 35 to 50 in total and aged roughly 6 to 95 years, were included as donors. Each donor gave 9.5 to 10 milliliters of peripheral blood, drawn into EDTA-treated Vacutainer tubes. Ficoll-Paque density-gradient centrifugation was used to isolate PBMCs, with at least 6 million per sample. Total RNA, at least 6 micrograms per sample, was extracted from PBMCs with Trizol reagent. The percentages of naive CD45RAhigh/CD27high T cells were determined by flow cytometry on a PBMC aliquot from every donor.

The sample comprised blood. This TCR derives from a man in his sixties or seventies in good health. The V gene is TRBV5-1 and the J gene is TRBJ2-3; 8 nucleotides in the junction match TRBD1. For the CDR3, the sequence is CASSRSPDRAMGNTQYF. The nucleotides read TGCGCCAGCAGCAGGAGTCCGGACAGGGCAATGGGGAATACGCAGTATTTT. Where the CDR3 stops, the reference TRBV5-1 and TRBJ2-3 genes take over; the full variable domain is KAGVTQTPRYLIKTRGQQVTLSCSPISGHRSVSWYQQTPGQGLQFLFEYFSETQRNKGNFPGRFSGRQFSNSRSEMNVSTLELGDSALYLCASSRSPDRAMGNTQYFGPGTRLTVL.